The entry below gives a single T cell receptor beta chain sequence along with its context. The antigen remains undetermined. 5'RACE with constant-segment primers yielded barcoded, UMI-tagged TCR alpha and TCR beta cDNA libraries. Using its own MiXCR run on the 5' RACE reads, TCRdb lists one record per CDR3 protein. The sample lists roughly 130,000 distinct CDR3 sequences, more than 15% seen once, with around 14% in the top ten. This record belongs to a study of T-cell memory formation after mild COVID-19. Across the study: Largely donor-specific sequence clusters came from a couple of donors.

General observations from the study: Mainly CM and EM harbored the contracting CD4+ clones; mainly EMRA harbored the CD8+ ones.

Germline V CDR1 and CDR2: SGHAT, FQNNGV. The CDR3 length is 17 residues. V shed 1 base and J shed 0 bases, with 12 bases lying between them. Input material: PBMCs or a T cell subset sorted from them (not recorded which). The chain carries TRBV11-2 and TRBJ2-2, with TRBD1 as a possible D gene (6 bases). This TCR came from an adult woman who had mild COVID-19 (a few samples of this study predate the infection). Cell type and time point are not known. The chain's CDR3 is CASSLGRTETNTGELFF. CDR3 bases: TGTGCCAGCAGCTTAGGGCGGACAGAAACGAACACCGGGGAGCTGTTTTTT.